This TCR beta chain was sequenced for a study of T-cell reconstitution after alpha-beta-depleted transplantation in children. Findings and limits, study-wide: Newly generated T cells supplied most T-cell counts and diversity one year post-transplant. Recipient T cells and thymic progenitors that survived were the source of the high TCRbeta diversity seen at day 60 in some patients.

Unique molecular identifiers were used in preparing the TCRbeta library. TCRdb re-called the PCR reads with MiXCR, one entry per CDR3 protein. The sample lists some 120,000 distinct CDR3 sequences; under 30% were seen once. This clonotype was recorded at least ten times. Its cognate antigen is unknown. V was cut by 3 bases and J by 3 bases, with 10 bases left in between. This CDR3 is 13 amino acids long. Germline CDR1 reads SQVTM; CDR2 reads ANQGSEA. The chain is built from TRBV29-1 and TRBJ2-3; D is undetermined. The TCR sequence derives from a male patient aged 2 to 10 who had a stem cell transplant for chronic granulomatous disease, so the T cells may come from the graft donor. The specimen comprised PBMCs, mostly from graft donor cells, sampled 180 days after TCRalphabeta/CD19-depleted stem cell transplant. Written as DNA, the CDR3 is TGCAGCGTTGAGGCACCGAGTACAGATACGCAGTATTTT. Translating it yields CSVEAPSTDTQYF.